These T cell receptor beta chains were read from a single sample in a study of blood T cell repertoires in COVID-19. Here immunoSEQ multiplex PCR was the method, and the copy in TCRdb shows in-frame clones only, minus some. The sample lists approximately 250,000 clones, around 80% occurring once. Sequences were obtained from peripheral blood. The receptors come from a man in his forties who had recovered from COVID-19. Each CDR3 is given with its conserved first and last residue. A D gene is named only where the DNA matches it firmly. Not every row has a clone size; where given, it reads once, few, many or a size class.

clone_size	d_call	cdr3_length	v_call	j_call	cdr3_aa	cdr3_nt
-	-	12	TRBV12-3/TRBV12-4	TRBJ1-1	CASSWIGAEAFF	TGTGCCAGCAGTTGGATAGGGGCTGAAGCTTTCTTT
-	TRBD1	11	TRBV19	TRBJ1-2	CASRDRDGYTF	TGTGCCAGCCGGGACAGGGATGGCTACACCTTC
-	-	14	TRBV4-3	TRBJ2-4	CASSPGLAKNIQYF	TGCGCCAGCAGCCCCGGACTAGCCAAAAACATTCAGTACTTC
once	TRBD2	16	TRBV2	TRBJ2-5	CASRGGTSGGQETQYF	TGTGCCAGCAGAGGTGGGACTAGCGGGGGTCAAGAGACCCAGTACTTC
-	TRBD2	15	TRBV5-1	TRBJ2-7	CASSTSGGRSYEQYF	TGCGCCAGCAGCACAAGCGGGGGGCGTTCCTACGAGCAGTACTTC
-	-	15	TRBV10-3	TRBJ2-3	CAISEFHSGGDTQYF	TGTGCCATCAGTGAGTTCCACTCCGGGGGAGATACGCAGTATTTT
-	-	13	TRBV6-2/TRBV6-3	TRBJ1-2	CASSPGGGSGYTF	TGTGCCAGCAGCCCCGGGGGGGGCTCTGGCTACACCTTC
-	-	15	TRBV6-2/TRBV6-3	TRBJ2-1	CASSYVARVYNEQFF	TGTGCCAGCAGTTACGTAGCGAGAGTATACAATGAGCAGTTCTTC
-	TRBD1	15	TRBV5-1	TRBJ1-1	CASSNAGGRSTEAFF	TGCGCCAGCAGCAACGCAGGGGGCAGGAGCACTGAAGCTTTCTTT
-	TRBD1	15	TRBV27	TRBJ2-1	CASRRQGRTYNEQFF	TGTGCCAGCAGGCGACAGGGTAGGACCTACAATGAGCAGTTCTTC
-	TRBD1	15	TRBV5-6	TRBJ1-6	CASSWSGQGDSPLHF	TGTGCCAGCAGCTGGTCGGGACAGGGTGATTCACCCCTCCACTTT
-	TRBD1	13	TRBV2	TRBJ1-2	CASTRQGAYGYTF	TGTGCCAGCACAAGACAGGGGGCCTATGGCTACACCTTC
-	-	11	TRBV11-3	TRBJ2-1	CASSLANEQFF	TGTGCCAGCAGCTTAGCAAATGAGCAGTTCTTC